These 17 T cell receptor beta chains share one sample of origin, sequenced in a study of beta chain features in type 1 diabetes (dated by TCRdb to 2016 to 2019). Receptor amplification or capture employed the immunoSEQ multiplex PCR assay. The entire isolated RNA was reverse transcribed using the High Capacity cDNA Reverse Transcription Kit, and thus expressed TCRB transcripts were sequenced. In its TCRdb copy, this immuneACCESS table keeps in-frame sequences only and misses some clones. Where compared with another copy, unresolved V genes explain less than half of these, and the others have no known cause. In this sample the table shows fewer than 350,000 clones, around 7.3% of which occur a single time. The ten largest clones capture roughly 1% of the sample. The sequenced material came from central memory CD4+ T cells from blood. Receptor source: a woman aged 18 to 35 in good health.

V usage is TRBV2 and J usage is TRBJ2-5; D is unresolved. V lost 4 bases, J lost 4 bases, and 10 bases lay in between. The CDR3 spans 13 residues. Germline V gene lookup returns CDR1 SNHLY and CDR2 FYNNEI. CDR3 bases: TGTGCCAGCAGTGGGTTAGCCCCAGAGACCCAGTACTTC. Encoded protein: CASSGLAPETQYF.

The rearrangement uses TRBV5-4 and TRBJ1-5; a possible D gene is TRBD1 (5 bases). Germline assignment: CDR1 SGHNT and CDR2 YYREEE (reference sequence). V lost 4 bases and J lost 0, with 17 bases in between. This CDR3 has 17 residues. The CDR3 DNA reads as TGTGCCAGCAGCCACGGTGGGGGACCCACTAGCAATCAGCCCCAGCATTTT. Its protein product is CASSHGGGPTSNQPQHF.

The V gene is TRBV15, the J gene TRBJ1-4; TRBD1 might be the D (5 bases). Germline lookup yields CDR1 LNHNV and CDR2 YYDKDF (reference sequence). Trimming left V 7 bases short and J 1 base short, with 19 bases between. The CDR3 is 17 amino acids. The CDR3 loop reads CATNYFQGEGTNEKLFF. The CDR3 DNA is TGTGCCACCAACTATTTCCAGGGTGAGGGAACTAATGAAAAACTGTTTTTT.

CDR3 bases: TGTGCCAGCAGCTTGTCCCGCATCGGGTCCAAAAACATTCAGTACTTC. Its protein is CASSLSRIGSKNIQYF. The chain couples TRBV7-2 to TRBJ2-4, with no clear D. Germline V gene lookup returns CDR1 SGHTA and CDR2 FQGNSA. The V and J ends lost 3 bases and 2 bases respectively, with 14 bases between them. The CDR3 extends over 16 amino acids.

This sequence joins TRBV6-4 and TRBJ2-2; D remains ambiguous. V lost 9 bases to trimming and J lost 3 bases, with 14 bases between them. Germline CDR1 reads MRHNA; CDR2 reads SNTAGT. This CDR3 spans 14 amino acids. This CDR3 is CASARGDDTGELFF. Written as DNA, the CDR3 is TGTGCCAGTGCCCGCGGTGACGACACCGGGGAGCTGTTTTTT.

This clone has only a few counts. The chain recombines TRBV12-5 with TRBJ2-3; 7 nucleotides agree with TRBD1. This CDR3 contains 16 residues. Germline CDR1 and CDR2: LGHNT and FRNRAP. Germline trimming cut 7 bases from V and 3 bases from J; bases unmatched to any gene: 13. CDR3 nucleotide sequence: TGTGCTAGTGCCGAGGGTATGGGACAGTTGACAGATACGCAGTATTTT. Amino acid sequence: CASAEGMGQLTDTQYF. Using reference TRBV12-5 and TRBJ2-3 for the parts outside the CDR3, the full variable domain is DARVTQTPRHKVTEMGQEVTMRCQPILGHNTVFWYRQTMMQGLELLAYFRNRAPLDDSGMPKDRFSAEMPDATLATLKIQPSEPRDSAVYFCASAEGMGQLTDTQYFGPGTRLTVL.

This clone was seen only a few times. This chain connects TRBV6-5 to TRBJ1-1; D unresolved. The ends were cut back, 6 bases at V and 4 bases at J, with 15 bases in the middle. From germline, CDR1 is MNHEY and CDR2 SVGAGI. This CDR3 has 14 amino acids. The CDR3 loop reads CASRDPPGSTEAFF. The CDR3 nucleotides are TGTGCCAGCAGGGACCCACCGGGGAGCACTGAAGCTTTCTTT.

V usage is TRBV7-9 and J usage is TRBJ1-1; tentative D call: TRBD1 (5 bases). Germline CDR1 is SEHNR and CDR2 is FQNEAQ (reference sequence). The CDR3 sequence is 15 residues long. V dropped 7 bases and J dropped 3 bases, with 18 bases sitting between them. The CDR3 nucleotides read TGTGCCAGCACCCTTAGGGGCAGGGCGGACACTGAAGCTTTCTTT. This sequence encodes CASTLRGRADTEAFF.

This clone has at least ten counts. The chain has TRBV29-1 and TRBJ2-2, with TRBD2 identical over 10 bases. The CDR3 extends over 17 amino acids. V trimming: 6 bases; J trimming: 4 bases; junction bases outside the gene matches: 14. CDR1 is SQVTM and CDR2 is ANQGSEA in the germline V gene. The CDR3 is CSVRPVASGSATGELFF. CDR3 bases: TGCAGCGTCCGCCCAGTGGCTAGCGGGAGTGCCACCGGGGAGCTGTTTTTT.

This clone was found a few times. This chain links TRBV21-1 with TRBJ2-1; the D call TRBD2 from the table was never checked on the DNA. TRBV21-1 is a recognized pseudogene. The CDR3 is 16 amino acids. The CDR3 sequence is CASSKTSGGRCNEQFF. CDR3 nucleotides: TGTGCCAGCAGCAAGACTAGCGGGGGGAGGTGCAATGAGCAGTTCTTC.

The J gene is TRBJ1-6, the V gene TRBV7-3; the D gene is possibly TRBD1 (5 bases). This CDR3 comprises 15 residues. V lost 1 base and J lost 10, with 14 bases in between. CDR1 and CDR2 (germline): SGHTA, FQGTGA. CDR3 DNA sequence: TGTGCCAGCAGCTTAAATGGCCAGGGAGTCTCACCCCTCCACTTT. Protein product: CASSLNGQGVSPLHF.

This clone was seen a few times. This chain joins TRBV11-2 and TRBJ1-1; 9 bases are shared with TRBD1. The CDR3 contains 13 residues. J gave up 4 bases and V 10 bases, and 7 bases lay outside the gene matches. Germline lookup yields CDR1 SGHAT and CDR2 FQNNGV. The CDR3 spells CATGQGFSTEAFF. The CDR3 region has the DNA TGTGCCACCGGACAGGGGTTTTCCACTGAAGCTTTCTTT.

This clone showed up just a few times. DNA for the CDR3: TGTGCCTGGAGCGGGGGACTCTATGGCTACACCTTC. Protein product: CAWSGGLYGYTF. The rearrangement uses TRBV30 and TRBJ1-2; perhaps TRBD1 as D (5 bases). Trimming cost V 3 bases and J 4 bases, with 9 bases left between them. In germline, CDR1 is GTSNPN, CDR2 SVGIG (reference sequence). The CDR3 consists of 12 residues.

V and J are TRBV10-3 and TRBJ1-6; tentative D call: TRBD1 (5 bases). Germline CDR1 is ENHRY and CDR2 is SYGVKD. Trimming took off 0 bases at V and 9 bases at J, with 9 bases between the two ends. CDR3 length: 14 residues. CDR3 bases: TGTGCCATCAGTGAGTCATACGGGACTTCACCCCTCCACTTT. This translates into CAISESYGTSPLHF.

This clone has a count of ten or more. The chain is built from TRBV6-4 and TRBJ1-1; tentatively, D is TRBD1 (5 bases). V shed 6 bases and J shed 5 bases, with 13 bases lying between them. Germline V gene data show CDR1 as MRHNA and CDR2 as SNTAGT. The CDR3 sequence is 13 residues long. In nucleotides, the CDR3 is TGTGCCAGCAGCACGGAAGAGGGGACTGAAGCTTTCTTT. Translated: CASSTEEGTEAFF.

The genes are TRBV7-9 and TRBJ2-7, with 14 bases aligning to TRBD2. Germline V gene data show CDR1 as SEHNR and CDR2 as FQNEAQ (reference sequence). CDR3 length: 16 residues. V was clipped by 3 bases and J by 5 bases; unmatched bases: 6. This chain's CDR3 is CASSLGTSGSPNEQYF. In DNA form, the CDR3 reads TGTGCCAGCAGCTTGGGGACTAGCGGGAGTCCAAACGAGCAGTACTTC.

About this clone itself: Other DNA sequences in this sample translate to the same CDR3. This chain connects TRBV7-2 to TRBJ2-7; D is undetermined. V was pared by 2 bases and J by 3 bases, with 8 bases between. Germline V gene data show CDR1 as SGHTA and CDR2 as FQGNSA. CDR3 length equals 13 residues. The CDR3 DNA reads as TGTGCCAGCAGCTTATCGATCAGCTACGAGCAGTACGTC. It specifies CASSLSISYEQYV.